This TCR beta chain was captured in a study of beta chain features in type 1 diabetes. Study outcomes and limitations: TCRB CDR3s from Type 1 diabetes patients were moderately but significantly shorter in all four CD4+ subsets.

The investigators reverse transcribed all of the isolated RNA, so they sequenced expressed TCRB transcripts. Profiling relied on immunoSEQ multiplex PCR, and the TCRdb table lists in-frame clones only, not all of them. The sample has about 99,000 clones; roughly 28% are singletons. Concerning this clone itself: The antigen remains undetermined.

Sorting with CD45RO/CCR7/CD25/CD127/CD95/CD27 yielded naive, central memory, regulatory and stem-like memory CD4+ cells. Sort purity for all populations was recorded as exceeding 98%. This receptor was identified in a woman between 18 and 29 years old with type 1 diabetes. The sequenced material came from central memory CD4+ T cells from blood.

CDR3 residues: CASSWETGGRDNEQFF. In DNA, the CDR3 is TGCGCCAGCAGCTGGGAGACAGGGGGTCGAGACAATGAGCAGTTCTTC. The V gene is TRBV5-1, the J gene TRBJ2-1; 9 bases align to TRBD1. The junction had 9 bases not matched to a gene; V was cut back by 3 bases and J by 5 bases. The germline CDR1 and CDR2 sequences are SGHRS and YFSETQ. The CDR3 is made up of 16 amino acids.